This T cell receptor beta chain comes out of a study of cytomegalovirus exposure and HLA in healthy donors (dated by TCRdb to about 2017). Notes on the research overall: The 700 or so repertoires of the first cohort and the 120 validation repertoires were produced on the same platform, according to a later analysis. A separate validation cohort of roughly 130 different subjects was used in addition to the approximately 640-subject first cohort. The aim of the study was to test whether cataloging public T cell receptors could identify signatures of past pathogen exposure. To predict cytomegalovirus infection status, the study brought together high-throughput TCR immunosequencing, statistical association of individual TCRs with disease status, and machine learning.

On this clone: Its cognate antigen has yet to be identified. No per-base quality is available; no much larger clone lies one base away.

The protocol used for the library was the immunoSEQ multiplex PCR assay. The paper's data handling went like this. To diagnose cytomegalovirus status from the catalog of TCR beta chain sequences, a statistical classification framework was built. TCRdb obtained this table from immuneACCESS and retained in-frame rearrangements with V and J assigned. These tables miss some clones; where compared with another copy, unresolved V genes account for less than half of the shortfall, and the remainder is unexplained. V, J and clone size are those of that table, while D and trimming were read from the DNA. The sample profile shows approximately 200,000 clones; over 65% of them were found once. The ten largest clonotypes hold roughly 6.5% of the sample. Per the germline V gene, MNHEY is the CDR1 and SVGAGI is the CDR2. Including the terminal cysteine and phenylalanine, the CDR3 comprises 15 residues. The sequence is cut down to CDR3 DNA, 45 bases in frame from base 1. Trimming takes 4 bases from V and 4 bases from J, and the germline ends sit 13 bases apart.

The donors belonged to the validation cohort of about 120 subjects, which was separate from the roughly 700-subject first cohort. Points the paper makes about the study in general: Of the cluster scores, 85% to 95% were above 0 in a later analysis, which found that TCRs clustered in the first cohort also tended to co-occur in the 120 validation repertoires. The classifier was reported to diagnose cytomegalovirus status with high specificity and sensitivity in both the original cohort and the validation cohort. In vitro tests confirmed that a few of the cytomegalovirus-associated TCR beta chains recognize cytomegalovirus antigens. While some public TCRs were present in many individuals, most TCR sequences turned up only very rarely across donors. The validation cohort had no HLA typing available for a later analysis, so co-occurrence within that cohort was assessed over all 120 or so repertoires. It was suggested by the authors that the approach could potentially be generalized to other disease states and immunological phenotypes. In the study, about 150 TCR beta chains were listed as associated with cytomegalovirus.

The sequenced material came from PBMCs. The chain is assembled from TRBV6-5 and TRBJ2-2; TRBD1 might be the D gene, on 5 matching bases. The receptor was isolated from a man between 18 and 29 years old in good health and CMV-seropositive. The CDR3 protein: CASSFGRVSTGELFF. In nucleotide form, the sequence is TGTGCCAGCAGTTTTGGCAGGGTTTCCACCGGGGAGCTGTTTTTT.